What follows are 29 T cell receptor beta chains derived from one specimen sequenced in a study of blood T cell repertoires in COVID-19. The data were produced by immunoSEQ multiplex PCR, yet TCRdb's version contains in-frame clones alone and is incomplete. The sample lists 250,000 to 400,000 clones; about nine tenths were seen once. Input material: peripheral blood. These receptors came from a man between 45 and 60 years old with active or convalescent COVID-19.

The genes are TRBV5-4 and TRBJ2-7, with a weak D call TRBD2 (6 bases). The germline V gene has CDR1 SGHNT and CDR2 YYREEE (reference sequence). CDR3 length: 16 residues. V lost 0 bases, J lost 0 bases, and 13 bases lay in between. CDR3 region: CASSLVGRGSSYEQYF. CDR3 DNA: TGTGCCAGCAGCTTGGTGGGGCGGGGCAGCTCCTACGAGCAGTACTTC. Drawing the rest from reference TRBV5-4 and TRBJ2-7, the complete variable domain is ETGVTQSPTHLIKTRGQQVTLRCSSQSGHNTVSWYQQALGQGPQFIFQYYREEENGRGNFPPRFSGLQFPNYSSELNVNALELDDSALYLCASSLVGRGSSYEQYFGPGTRLTVT.

The chain has TRBV2 and TRBJ2-7; 7 bases are shared with TRBD1. CDR1 and CDR2 (germline): SNHLY, FYNNEI. The CDR3 runs 15 residues. V shed 5 bases and J 9 bases; nucleotides not matched to a gene: 16. The CDR3 reads CASSSQGFGFRWQYF. CDR3 in DNA: TGTGCCAGCAGTTCACAGGGGTTTGGGTTTAGGTGGCAGTACTTC.

This clone was seen a few times. The chain combines TRBV30 with TRBJ2-7, with unresolved D. The V gene lost 8 bases and the J gene lost 1 base, with 9 bases spanning the gap. CDR3 length: 11 residues. In germline, CDR1 is GTSNPN, CDR2 SVGIG (reference sequence). This CDR3 reads CATQVSYEQYF. The CDR3 bases are TGTGCCACCCAGGTTTCCTACGAGCAGTACTTC.

This chain joins TRBV15 and TRBJ2-1; 12 nucleotides line up with TRBD2. J was trimmed by 7 bases and V by 5 bases; bases with no gene match: 6. Germline values: CDR1 LNHNV, CDR2 YYDKDF (reference sequence). The length of the CDR3 is 15 residues. This CDR3 is CATSRTSGRPNEQFF. The CDR3 DNA follows: TGTGCCACCAGCCGCACTAGCGGGAGGCCAAATGAGCAGTTCTTC.

To note about this clone: Other DNA sequences in the sample encode the same CDR3. V is TRBV19 and J is TRBJ1-5, with TRBD1 as a possible D gene (6 bases). Between the trimmed V and J ends, which lost 3 bases and 0 bases, there was a span of 9 bases. Germline V CDR1 and CDR2: LNHDA, SQIVND (reference sequence). The CDR3 loop spans 15 amino acids. The CDR3 DNA sequence: TGTGCCAGTAGTATTGGCAGGGGTAGCAATCAGCCCCAGCATTTT. Translating it yields CASSIGRGSNQPQHF. Based on the CDR3 plus reference TRBV19 and TRBJ1-5, the full variable domain is DGGITQSPKYLFRKEGQNVTLSCEQNLNHDAMYWYRQDPGQGLRLIYYSQIVNDFQKGDIAEGYSVSREKKESFPLTVTSAQKNPTAFYLCASSIGRGSNQPQHFGDGTRLSIL.

This chain connects TRBV4-1 to TRBJ2-3; D is possibly TRBD1 (6 bases). The CDR3 sequence is 13 residues long. V shed 0 bases and J shed 5 bases, with 6 bases lying between them. Per the germline V gene, CDR1 is MGHRA and CDR2 is YSYEKL. DNA for the CDR3: TGCGCCAGCAGCCAAGAACAGGGAGATACGCAGTATTTT. Protein sequence: CASSQEQGDTQYF.

The CDR3 DNA reads TGTGCCAGCAGTTTACCCGGGACAGGGACGTTGAGGTCCTACAATGAGCAGTTCTTC. Encoded protein: CASSLPGTGTLRSYNEQFF. The genes are TRBV28 and TRBJ2-1, with 9 nucleotides matching TRBD1. With V trimmed by 2 bases and J by 1 base, 12 bases remained unmatched. Germline-derived CDR1 and CDR2 are MDHEN and SYDVKM. The CDR3 spans 19 residues.

The rearrangement joins TRBV29-1 to TRBJ2-1; 9 bases agree with TRBD1. The CDR3 loop spans 14 amino acids. Trimming removed 5 bases from V and 9 bases from J; junction bases left unmatched: 11. The germline V gene encodes CDR1 SQVTM and CDR2 ANQGSEA. CDR3 coding DNA: TGCAGCGTTTCGGGACAGGGCGGTGGTGGTGAGCAGTTCTTC. This sequence encodes CSVSGQGGGGEQFF.

Concerning this clone: The same CDR3 also results from other DNA sequences found in this sample. The chain employs TRBV6-5 and TRBJ1-1, with D uncertain. The CDR3 has 13 residues. CDR1 and CDR2 from the germline V gene are MNHEY and SVGAGI. V lost 6 bases and J 2 bases, leaving 10 bases between the germline ends. The chain's CDR3 is CASRRTRNTEAFF. In nucleotides, the CDR3 is TGTGCCAGCAGGAGGACTCGCAACACTGAAGCTTTCTTT.

The chain joins TRBV20-1 to TRBJ1-1; D possibly corresponds to TRBD1 (6 bases). Germline V gives CDR1 DFQATT, CDR2 SNEGSKA (reference sequence). The CDR3 contains 11 residues. The V end lost 7 bases, the J end lost 7 bases, and 13 bases lay between the germline ends. The CDR3 loop reads CSVGRGFEAFF. The CDR3 DNA sequence: TGCAGTGTAGGCAGGGGATTTGAAGCTTTCTTT.

The CDR3 reads CASSRGGMNTGELFF. The CDR3 DNA follows: TGTGCCAGCAGCCGGGGGGGTATGAACACCGGGGAGCTGTTTTTT. The chain combines TRBV5-8 with TRBJ2-2; TRBD2 matches at 8 bases. CDR1 and CDR2 from the germline V gene are SGHTS and YDEGEE. The CDR3 totals 15 residues. Trimming cost V 4 bases and J 1 base; bases outside gene matches: 3. Variable domain in full (rest from reference TRBV5-8 and TRBJ2-2): EAGVTQSPTHLIKTRGQQATLRCSPISGHTSVYWYQQALGLGLQFLLWYDEGEERNRGNFPPRFSGRQFPNYSSELNVNALELEDSALYLCASSRGGMNTGELFFGEGSRLTVL.

The rearrangement joins TRBV30 to TRBJ1-1; D unclear. The V gene's germline CDR1 is GTSNPN and CDR2 SVGIG (reference sequence). Between the trimmed V and J ends, which lost 4 bases and 8 bases, there was a span of 14 bases. CDR3 length: 12 residues. CDR3 in DNA: TGTGCCTGGATTAGAGGTCTCCCGGAAGCTTTCTTT. Protein: CAWIRGLPEAFF.

This rearrangement joins TRBV20-1 to TRBJ1-2; 10 bases match TRBD1. Unmatched junction bases numbered 8, after V lost 3 bases and J lost 7 bases. The germline V gene encodes CDR1 DFQATT and CDR2 SNEGSKA (reference sequence). This CDR3 has 14 residues. The CDR3 here is CSASPGTGDPGYTF. CDR3 nucleotides: TGCAGTGCTAGTCCCGGGACAGGGGATCCTGGCTACACCTTC.

The gene calls are TRBV29-1 and TRBJ1-1; 9 bases agree with TRBD1. This CDR3 is built from 15 residues. Germline loops: CDR1 SQVTM, CDR2 ANQGSEA. Germline trimming cut 6 bases from V and 0 bases from J; bases unmatched to any gene: 8. This chain's CDR3 is CSVAYRGRMNTEAFF. CDR3 DNA sequence: TGCAGCGTAGCCTACAGGGGGCGAATGAACACTGAAGCTTTCTTT.

This chain joins TRBV5-1 and TRBJ1-6; 9 nucleotides align to TRBD1. The CDR3 totals 17 residues. V was clipped by 3 bases and J by 2 bases; unmatched bases: 6. Looked up from germline, CDR1 is SGHRS and CDR2 is YFSETQ. DNA for the CDR3: TGCGCCAGCAGCTCGGACAGGGGACCCCCCTATAATTCACCCCTCCACTTT. It specifies CASSSDRGPPYNSPLHF.

The chain recombines TRBV13 with TRBJ1-1; TRBD1 aligns across 7 bases. The CDR3 consists of 14 residues. CDR1 and CDR2 (germline): PRHDT, FYEKMQ (reference sequence). The trim removed 5 bases at V and 3 bases at J, leaving 6 bases unmatched. CDR3 in DNA: TGTGCCAGCAGCCTCAACAGGGGTGACACTGAAGCTTTCTTT. It specifies CASSLNRGDTEAFF.

The V and J genes are TRBV5-4 and TRBJ2-7; D is possibly TRBD1 (6 bases). CDR3 length: 15 amino acids. V dropped 4 bases and J dropped 0 bases, with 14 bases sitting between them. Germline loops: CDR1 SGHNT, CDR2 YYREEE (reference sequence). CDR3 bases: TGTGCCAGCAGCCGAGGGGGAGAGGGCTCCTACGAGCAGTACTTC. It yields the protein CASSRGGEGSYEQYF.

This chain uses TRBV9 with TRBJ2-2; 14 bases are shared with TRBD2. Per germline, CDR1 SGDLS and CDR2 YYNGEE. The CDR3 is 17 residues long. J gave up 5 bases and V 0 bases, and 3 bases lay outside the gene matches. The DNA for the CDR3 is TGTGCCAGCAGCGTAGGACTAGCGGGAGGGCCTACCGGGGAGCTGTTTTTT. As protein: CASSVGLAGGPTGELFF.

This clone turned up a few times. In nucleotides, the CDR3 is TGCAGCGTTGAAGGGACATTGAACACTGAAGCTTTCTTT. Translated: CSVEGTLNTEAFF. The chain combines TRBV29-1 with TRBJ1-1, with D maybe TRBD1 (5 bases). V was shortened by 1 base and J by 0 bases, with 6 bases between the two germline ends. From germline, CDR1 is SQVTM and CDR2 ANQGSEA. The CDR3 is made up of 13 amino acids.

This chain uses TRBV9 with TRBJ2-5, with D possibly matching TRBD1 (6 bases). The V gene lost 0 bases and the J gene lost 5 bases, with 11 bases spanning the gap. Germline V gene lookup returns CDR1 SGDLS and CDR2 YYNGEE. The CDR3 is 14 residues long. The DNA of the CDR3 is TGTGCCAGCAGCGTAGGTACAGGGACGGAGACCCAGTACTTC. Translated, it gives CASSVGTGTETQYF.

Only one count was recorded for this clone. The gene calls are TRBV30 and TRBJ1-1; TRBD1 might be the D (6 bases). V lost 0 bases and J lost 10, with 15 bases in between. The CDR3 extends over 13 amino acids. Germline V lookup: CDR1 GTSNPN, CDR2 SVGIG (reference sequence). The chain's CDR3 is CAWSVGGAGGAFF. CDR3 nucleotides: TGTGCCTGGAGTGTGGGGGGGGCCGGCGGAGCTTTCTTT.

The V call is TRBV10-3, the J call TRBJ1-2; D unresolved. The CDR3 runs 17 residues. Between the trimmed V and J ends, which lost 0 bases and 5 bases, there was a span of 19 bases. CDR1 ENHRY and CDR2 SYGVKD come from the germline V gene. The CDR3 protein is CAISESGGMESRYGYTF. The CDR3 coding sequence is TGTGCCATCAGTGAGTCGGGAGGGATGGAATCGCGATATGGCTACACCTTC.

The CDR3 sequence: CASSRGASGGGGYNEQFF. The CDR3 DNA reads TGTGCCAGCAGCCGAGGGGCTAGCGGGGGAGGGGGCTACAATGAGCAGTTCTTC. The V gene is TRBV4-2, the J gene TRBJ2-1, with TRBD2 matching over 10 bases. V lost 4 bases and J lost 3; bases outside the gene matches: 12. This CDR3 comprises 18 residues. Germline V CDR1 and CDR2: LGHNA, YNFKEQ.

This clone is a singleton in its sample. The V call is TRBV15, the J call TRBJ1-4, with D possibly matching TRBD1 (6 bases). Germline CDR1 and CDR2: LNHNV and YYDKDF (reference sequence). The CDR3 is 14 amino acids. Trimming stripped 4 bases from V and 4 bases from J, with 10 bases between. CDR3 amino acids: CATSKGQNNEKLFF. The CDR3, as DNA: TGTGCCACCAGCAAAGGACAGAATAATGAAAAACTGTTTTTT.

The chain uses TRBV27 and TRBJ1-2; 10 nucleotides line up with TRBD1. Trimming removed 5 bases from V and 6 bases from J; junction bases left unmatched: 15. CDR1 and CDR2 from the germline V gene are MNHEY and SMNVEV (reference sequence). The CDR3 runs 17 residues. The DNA for the CDR3 is TGTGCCAGCAGTCCCGGCCGCTGGACAGGGGGTGGGAATGGCTACACCTTC. Amino acids: CASSPGRWTGGGNGYTF.

The chain links TRBV9 to TRBJ1-2; 7 bases map to TRBD1. V gave up 4 bases and J gave up 2 bases; unmatched junction bases: 8. Germline CDR1 is SGDLS and CDR2 is YYNGEE. This CDR3 spans 15 amino acids. Here the CDR3 reads CASSTHGDSNYGYTF. The CDR3 DNA sequence: TGTGCCAGCAGCACCCATGGGGACAGCAACTATGGCTACACCTTC.

The table lists this clone with a count of one. The genes are TRBV29-1 and TRBJ2-5; TRBD1 matches 9 bases. V lost 7 bases, J lost 3 bases, and 9 bases stayed unmatched. The germline CDR1 and CDR2 sequences are SQVTM and ANQGSEA. The CDR3 is 14 amino acids. The CDR3 loop is CSARDRDRKETQYF. For the CDR3, the DNA is TGCAGCGCTAGGGACAGGGACCGAAAAGAGACCCAGTACTTC.

The rearrangement links TRBV19 to TRBJ1-2; D gene ambiguous. V was cut by 5 bases and J by 8 bases, with 18 bases left in between. The CDR3 totals 14 residues. Germline V CDR1 and CDR2: LNHDA, SQIVND (reference sequence). CDR3 nucleotides: TGTGCCAGTAGTCTTCAGATATCGGAGGCGGGCTACACCTTC. Amino acids: CASSLQISEAGYTF.

The rearrangement joins TRBV4-1 to TRBJ1-6; 7 bases line up with TRBD1. V shed 6 bases, J shed 6 bases, and the junction held 8 bases outside the gene matches. The germline CDR1 and CDR2 sequences are MGHRA and YSYEKL. This CDR3 is 15 amino acids long. The CDR3, as DNA: TGCGCCAGCAGAGGGCAGGGGGAAGGTAATTCACCCCTCCACTTT. It specifies CASRGQGEGNSPLHF.